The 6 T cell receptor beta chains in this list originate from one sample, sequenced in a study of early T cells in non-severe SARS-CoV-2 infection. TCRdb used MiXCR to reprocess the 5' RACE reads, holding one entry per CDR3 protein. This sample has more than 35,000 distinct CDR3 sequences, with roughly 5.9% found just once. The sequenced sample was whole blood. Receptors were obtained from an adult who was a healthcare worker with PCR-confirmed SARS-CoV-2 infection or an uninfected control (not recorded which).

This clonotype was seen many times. CDR3 protein: CASTPAGTAYEQYF. CDR3 sequence (DNA): TGTGCCAGCACCCCCGCGGGGACAGCCTACGAGCAGTACTTC. The chain couples TRBV6-2 or TRBV6-3 to TRBJ2-7; weak D call: TRBD1 (7 bases). The CDR3 runs to 14 residues. CDR1 is MNHEY and CDR2 is SVGEGT in the germline V gene. Trimming removed 7 bases at V and 2 bases at J, with 15 bases between.

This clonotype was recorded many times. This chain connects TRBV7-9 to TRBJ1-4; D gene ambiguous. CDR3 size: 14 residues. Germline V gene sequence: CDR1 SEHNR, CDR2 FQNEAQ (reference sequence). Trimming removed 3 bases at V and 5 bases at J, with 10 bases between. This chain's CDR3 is CASSFEAVNEKLFF. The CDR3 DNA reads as TGTGCCAGCAGCTTCGAGGCGGTGAATGAAAAACTGTTTTTT.

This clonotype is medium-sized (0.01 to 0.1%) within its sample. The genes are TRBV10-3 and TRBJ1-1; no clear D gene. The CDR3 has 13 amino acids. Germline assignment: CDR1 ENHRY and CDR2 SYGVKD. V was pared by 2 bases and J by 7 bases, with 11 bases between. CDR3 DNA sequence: TGTGCCATCAGTGAGGGGCGAGGCCTTGAAGCTTTCTTT. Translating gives CAISEGRGLEAFF.

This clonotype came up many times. The CDR3 nucleotides read TGTGCCAGCAGTCCGGACTTGGTCACAGATACGCAGTATTTT. Encoded protein: CASSPDLVTDTQYF. The chain carries TRBV13 and TRBJ2-3, with D tentatively TRBD2 (5 bases). Trimming shortened V by 6 bases and J by 2 bases, and 12 bases separated the two germline ends. Germline V gene lookup returns CDR1 PRHDT and CDR2 FYEKMQ (reference sequence). CDR3 length: 14 residues.

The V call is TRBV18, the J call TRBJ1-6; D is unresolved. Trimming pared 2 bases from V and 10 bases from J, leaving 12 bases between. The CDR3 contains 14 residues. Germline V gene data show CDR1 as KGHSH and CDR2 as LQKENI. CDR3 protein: CASSPAGSESPLHF. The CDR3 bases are TGTGCCAGCTCACCAGCCGGGTCGGAGTCACCCCTCCACTTT.

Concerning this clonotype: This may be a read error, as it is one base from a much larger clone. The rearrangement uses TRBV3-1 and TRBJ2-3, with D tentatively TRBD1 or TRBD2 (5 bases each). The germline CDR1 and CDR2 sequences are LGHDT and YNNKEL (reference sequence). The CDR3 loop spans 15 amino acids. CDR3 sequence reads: CAGSHGTSPGQKQYF. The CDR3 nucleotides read TGTGCCGGCAGCCACGGGACCTCCCCCGGGCAAAAGCAGTATTTT.